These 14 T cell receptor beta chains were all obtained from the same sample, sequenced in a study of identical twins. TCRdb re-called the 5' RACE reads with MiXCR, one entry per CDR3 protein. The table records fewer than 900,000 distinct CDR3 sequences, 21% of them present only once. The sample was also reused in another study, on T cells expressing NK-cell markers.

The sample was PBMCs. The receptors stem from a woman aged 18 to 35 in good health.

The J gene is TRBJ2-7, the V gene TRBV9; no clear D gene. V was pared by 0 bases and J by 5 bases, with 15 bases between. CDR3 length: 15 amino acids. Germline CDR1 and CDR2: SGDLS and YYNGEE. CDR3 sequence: CASSVGGGEGNEQYF. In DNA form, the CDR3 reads TGTGCCAGCAGCGTAGGAGGTGGGGAAGGGAACGAGCAGTACTTC.

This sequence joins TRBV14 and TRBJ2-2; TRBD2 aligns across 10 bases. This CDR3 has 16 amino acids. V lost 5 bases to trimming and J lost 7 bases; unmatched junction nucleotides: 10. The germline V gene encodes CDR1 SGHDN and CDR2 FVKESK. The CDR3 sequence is CASSFRLAGDGGELFF. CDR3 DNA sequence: TGTGCCAGCAGCTTTCGACTAGCGGGTGACGGCGGGGAGCTGTTTTTT.

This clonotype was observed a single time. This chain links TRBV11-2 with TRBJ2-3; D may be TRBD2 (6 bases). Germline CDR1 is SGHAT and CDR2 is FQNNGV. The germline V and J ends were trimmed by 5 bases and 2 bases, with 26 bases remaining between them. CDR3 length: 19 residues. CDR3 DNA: TGTGCCAGCAGCATTAGTCCTAGGTTAGGGACTCGAGCCACAGATACGCAGTATTTT. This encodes CASSISPRLGTRATDTQYF.

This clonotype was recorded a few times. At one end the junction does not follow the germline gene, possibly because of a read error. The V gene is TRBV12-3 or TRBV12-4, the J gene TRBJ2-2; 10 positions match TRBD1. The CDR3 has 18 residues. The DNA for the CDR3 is TGTGCCTGCAGTTTAGCGCTATTTAGGGACAGGGGAACCGGGGAGCTGTTTTTT. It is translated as CACSLALFRDRGTGELFF.

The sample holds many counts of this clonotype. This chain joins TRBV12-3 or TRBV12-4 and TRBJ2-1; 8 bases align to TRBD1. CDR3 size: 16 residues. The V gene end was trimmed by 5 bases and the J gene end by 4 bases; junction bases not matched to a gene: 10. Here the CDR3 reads CASSPETGARYNEQFF. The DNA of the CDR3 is TGTGCCAGCAGTCCGGAGACAGGGGCTAGATACAATGAGCAGTTCTTC.

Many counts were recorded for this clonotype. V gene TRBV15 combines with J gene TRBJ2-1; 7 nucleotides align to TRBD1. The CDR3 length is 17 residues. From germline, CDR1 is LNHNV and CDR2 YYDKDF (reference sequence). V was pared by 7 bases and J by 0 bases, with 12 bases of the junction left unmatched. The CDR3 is CATIPEGRGSSYNEQFF. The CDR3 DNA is TGTGCCACCATTCCCGAGGGCAGGGGGAGCTCCTACAATGAGCAGTTCTTC.

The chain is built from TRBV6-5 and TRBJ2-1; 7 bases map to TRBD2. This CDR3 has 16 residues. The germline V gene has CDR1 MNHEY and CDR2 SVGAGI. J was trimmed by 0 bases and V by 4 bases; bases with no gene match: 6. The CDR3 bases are TGTGCCAGCAGTTGGGCCGGGGGGAGCTCCTACAATGAGCAGTTCTTC. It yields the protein CASSWAGGSSYNEQFF.

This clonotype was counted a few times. The CDR3 region has the DNA TGTGCCAGCAGCCCCCCTTGGGGGGATTCTAACTATGGCTACACCTTC. It encodes CASSPPWGDSNYGYTF. The chain employs TRBV5-4 and TRBJ1-2; perhaps TRBD1 as D (5 bases). The germline V gene encodes CDR1 SGHNT and CDR2 YYREEE (reference sequence). The CDR3 consists of 16 residues. The V gene lost 4 bases and the J gene lost 0 bases, with 16 bases spanning the gap.

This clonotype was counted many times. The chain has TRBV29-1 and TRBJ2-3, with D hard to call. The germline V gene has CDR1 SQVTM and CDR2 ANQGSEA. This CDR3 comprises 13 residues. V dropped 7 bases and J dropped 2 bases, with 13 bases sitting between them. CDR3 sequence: CSAVRQYTDTQYF. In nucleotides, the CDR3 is TGCAGCGCCGTCCGGCAGTACACAGATACGCAGTATTTT.

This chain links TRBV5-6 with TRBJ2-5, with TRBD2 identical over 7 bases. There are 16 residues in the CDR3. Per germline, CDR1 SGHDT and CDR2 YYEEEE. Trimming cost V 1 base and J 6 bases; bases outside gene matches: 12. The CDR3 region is CASSLYVGGPSKTQYF. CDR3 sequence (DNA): TGTGCCAGCAGCTTGTATGTGGGAGGGCCTAGTAAGACCCAGTACTTC.

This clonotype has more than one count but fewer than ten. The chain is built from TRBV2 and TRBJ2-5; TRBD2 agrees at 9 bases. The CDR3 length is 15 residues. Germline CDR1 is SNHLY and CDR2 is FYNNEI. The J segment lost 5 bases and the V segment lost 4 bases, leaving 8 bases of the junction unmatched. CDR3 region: CASSGRTSAVETQYF. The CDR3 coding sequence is TGTGCCAGCAGTGGGCGGACTAGCGCTGTGGAGACCCAGTACTTC.

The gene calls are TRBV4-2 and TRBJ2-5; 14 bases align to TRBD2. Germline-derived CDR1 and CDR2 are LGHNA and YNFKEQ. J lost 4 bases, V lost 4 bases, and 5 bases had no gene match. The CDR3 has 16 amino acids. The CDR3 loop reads CASSPRTSGGIETQYF. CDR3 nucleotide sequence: TGTGCCAGCAGCCCTCGGACTAGCGGGGGGATAGAGACCCAGTACTTC.

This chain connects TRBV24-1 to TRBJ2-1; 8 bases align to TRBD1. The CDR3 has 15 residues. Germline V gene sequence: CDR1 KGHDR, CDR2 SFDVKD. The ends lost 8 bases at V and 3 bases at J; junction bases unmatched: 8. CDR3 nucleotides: TGTGCCACCATGTTGACAGGGGTCTTCTACAATGAGCAGTTCTTC. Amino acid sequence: CATMLTGVFYNEQFF.

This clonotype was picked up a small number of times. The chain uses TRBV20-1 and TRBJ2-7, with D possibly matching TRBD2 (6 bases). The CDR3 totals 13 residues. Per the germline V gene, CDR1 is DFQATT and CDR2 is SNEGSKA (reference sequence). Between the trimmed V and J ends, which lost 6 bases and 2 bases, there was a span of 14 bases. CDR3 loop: CSASGSGAYEQYF. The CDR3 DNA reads TGCAGTGCCAGTGGTAGCGGAGCCTACGAGCAGTACTTC.